This record covers a single T cell receptor beta chain. What it binds is not known. The DNA is left out, because the CDR3 cannot be placed on it with certainty; the CDR3 is given as TCRdb lists it. TCRdb ran MiXCR on the reads and lists one entry per CDR3 protein. The repertoire holds fewer than 900,000 distinct CDR3 sequences, with 25% to 30% as singletons. This entry belongs to a study of T cell repertoires in cytomegalovirus infection. About the study: Evidence of both CMV infection and a matching HLA type came from public TCR beta signatures.

The germline V gene has CDR1 SQVTM and CDR2 ANQGSEA. The CDR3 has 15 amino acids, counting both end residues. Study-wide findings and caveats: Dominating the ex vivo response were TCR beta clonotypes that were CMV-specific and HLA-C-restricted.

The J gene is TRBJ2-5, the V gene TRBV29-1. This receptor was taken from a human donor in good health (CMV status not recorded). Some clones in this sample may be carry-over from other donors' samples. Sequenced here: cultured CD8+ T cells from PBMCs, sampled from culture after CMV antigen stimulation. CDR3 loop: CSVEEIFGSGETQYF.